These 16 T cell receptor beta chains share one sample of origin, sequenced in a study of cytomegalovirus exposure and HLA in healthy donors. A multiplex PCR was run with 60 Vbeta primers and 13 Jbeta primers. Produced via immunoSEQ multiplex PCR; TCRdb's table is partial and in-frame only. Its table records 130,000 or so clones. Input material: PBMCs. The receptors here all came from a woman younger than 35 in good health and CMV-seronegative.

V usage is TRBV19 and J usage is TRBJ2-5; perhaps TRBD2 as D (5 bases). The J call is in doubt because the DNA end fits TRBJ2-7 better. This CDR3 has 12 amino acids. Germline CDR1 reads LNHDA; CDR2 reads SQIVND (reference sequence). Here the CDR3 DNA reads TGTGCCAGTAGTAAAAGCGGCTACGAGCAGTACTTC. Residues: CASSKSGYEQYF.

The J gene is TRBJ1-1, the V gene TRBV4-3; D is undetermined. From germline, CDR1 is LGHNA and CDR2 YSLEER. Trimming stripped 0 bases from V and 10 bases from J, with 18 bases between. This CDR3 region has 15 residues. CDR3 nucleotides: TGCGCCAGCAGCCAAGATGTCTCGCGGGCCAACGGAGCTTTCTTT. Protein sequence: CASSQDVSRANGAFF.

CDR3 sequence: CASTTHYSSTGANVLTF. CDR3 sequence (DNA): TGTGCCAGTACAACGCACTATAGCAGTACTGGGGCCAACGTCCTGACTTTC. The rearrangement uses TRBV19 and TRBJ2-6; D not certain. The CDR3 is made up of 17 amino acids. CDR1 is LNHDA, CDR2 SQIVND, per germline (reference sequence). Deletions cut 7 bases from V and 2 bases from J, with 18 bases between.

V usage is TRBV6-5 and J usage is TRBJ1-2, with D uncertain. V lost 7 bases, J lost 0 bases, and 15 bases lay in between. CDR1 and CDR2 (germline): MNHEY, SVGAGI. This CDR3 spans 15 amino acids. CDR3 nucleotide sequence: TGTGCCAGCACCCGCATGTCACGGGCTAACTATGGCTACACCTTC. Protein: CASTRMSRANYGYTF.

The chain carries TRBV5-1 and TRBJ2-5; D unclear. This CDR3 contains 14 residues. CDR1 is SGHRS and CDR2 is YFSETQ in the germline V gene. V shed 5 bases and J shed 7 bases, with 18 bases lying between them. The CDR3 here is CASSVSLKAGTQYF. The CDR3 DNA is TGCGCCAGCAGTGTTAGTCTTAAGGCAGGGACCCAGTACTTC.

The chain recombines TRBV29-1 with TRBJ2-1, with D tentatively TRBD2 (5 bases). V was trimmed by 7 bases and J by 10 bases, leaving 23 bases between them. The CDR3 length is 14 residues. Per the germline V gene, CDR1 is SQVTM and CDR2 is ANQGSEA. This CDR3 is CSADGVAGISEQFF. The CDR3 DNA reads as TGCAGCGCCGACGGGGTTGCTGGGATAAGCGAGCAGTTCTTC.

The rearrangement joins TRBV5-1 to TRBJ2-1, with TRBD2 identical over 13 bases. J was trimmed by 7 bases and V by 2 bases; bases with no gene match: 3. CDR1 and CDR2 from the germline V gene are SGHRS and YFSETQ. This CDR3 region has 15 residues. The CDR3 bases are TGCGCCAGCAGCTTCGGACTAGCGGGGGTTAATGAGCAGTTCTTC. Its translation: CASSFGLAGVNEQFF. Supplemented by reference TRBV5-1 and TRBJ2-1, the full variable domain reads KAGVTQTPRYLIKTRGQQVTLSCSPISGHRSVSWYQQTPGQGLQFLFEYFSETQRNKGNFPGRFSGRQFSNSRSEMNVSTLELGDSALYLCASSFGLAGVNEQFFGPGTRLTVL.

The V call is TRBV7-3, the J call TRBJ2-2, with 8 nucleotides matching TRBD2. Germline V lookup: CDR1 SGHTA, CDR2 FQGTGA. There are 16 residues in the CDR3. V trimming: 4 bases; J trimming: 0 bases; junction bases outside the gene matches: 4. The CDR3 DNA sequence: TGTGCCAGCAGCTCTTTTAGCGGGGCGAACACCGGGGAGCTGTTTTTT. This gives the protein CASSSFSGANTGELFF.

The chain links TRBV28 to TRBJ2-7; D possibly corresponds to TRBD2 (6 bases). The V gene lost 2 bases and the J gene lost 0 bases, with 14 bases spanning the gap. Germline CDR1 reads MDHEN; CDR2 reads SYDVKM. The CDR3 loop spans 16 amino acids. The CDR3 region is CASSLAGSRGSYEQYF. For the CDR3, the DNA is TGTGCCAGCAGTTTAGCGGGGTCCCGGGGCTCCTACGAGCAGTACTTC. The full variable domain, its missing parts supplied by reference TRBV28 and TRBJ2-7, is DVKVTQSSRYLVKRTGEKVFLECVQDMDHENMFWYRQDPGLGLRLIYFSYDVKMKEKGDIPEGYSVSREKKERFSLILESASTNQTSMYLCASSLAGSRGSYEQYFGPGTRLTVT.

The chain couples TRBV6-5 to TRBJ2-5; 10 positions match TRBD1. The J call is in doubt because the DNA end fits TRBJ2-7 better. Per the germline V gene, CDR1 is MNHEY and CDR2 is SVGAGI. The CDR3 sequence is 13 residues long. As DNA, the CDR3 is TGTGCCAGCAGGGGGACAGGGGATACCGAGCAGTACTTC. Its protein is CASRGTGDTEQYF.

With regard to this clone: The sample holds other DNA sequences that translate to the same CDR3. The V gene is TRBV19, the J gene TRBJ1-1; D is uncertain. CDR3 length: 14 amino acids. V was trimmed by 7 bases and J by 4 bases, leaving 16 bases between them. In germline, CDR1 is LNHDA, CDR2 SQIVND (reference sequence). The CDR3 nucleotides are TGTGCCAGTAACCCCGGTTTGCGGATCACTGAAGCTTTCTTT. This codes for CASNPGLRITEAFF.

The chain couples TRBV18 to TRBJ2-7; D is perhaps TRBD2 (7 bases). CDR3 size: 15 residues. The V gene lost 2 bases and the J gene lost 6 bases, with 17 bases spanning the gap. Germline V gene lookup returns CDR1 KGHSH and CDR2 LQKENI. CDR3 sequence (DNA): TGTGCCAGCTCACCAGTGAGCGGGAAAGGGGGCGAGCAGTACTTC. Its protein is CASSPVSGKGGEQYF.

The J gene is TRBJ1-1, the V gene TRBV6-5; D may be TRBD1 (5 bases). CDR3 size: 13 residues. Germline values: CDR1 MNHEY, CDR2 SVGAGI. V was cut by 8 bases and J by 0 bases, with 10 bases left in between. CDR3 region: CASSGQMNTEAFF. In DNA, the CDR3 is TGTGCCAGCTCAGGGCAAATGAACACTGAAGCTTTCTTT.

The rearrangement joins TRBV6-1 to TRBJ2-7, with D maybe TRBD2 (5 bases). This CDR3 has 14 residues. In germline, CDR1 is MNHNS, CDR2 SASEGT. The ends were cut back, 5 bases at V and 5 bases at J, with 16 bases in the middle. The CDR3, as DNA: TGTGCCAGCAGTAGCGGAGCGAGGGCCCACGAGCAGTACTTC. Translated, it gives CASSSGARAHEQYF.

J is TRBJ1-5 and V is TRBV9; D might be TRBD1 (5 bases). CDR1 is SGDLS and CDR2 is YYNGEE in the germline V gene. This CDR3 is 15 amino acids long. Deletions cut 3 bases from V and 1 base from J, with 11 bases between. CDR3 sequence: CASSGGQGSNQPQHF. CDR3 sequence (DNA): TGTGCCAGCAGCGGTGGCCAGGGAAGCAATCAGCCCCAGCATTTT. Combining the CDR3 with reference TRBV9 and TRBJ1-5 gives the whole variable domain DSGVTQTPKHLITATGQRVTLRCSPRSGDLSVYWYQQSLDQGLQFLIQYYNGEERAKGNILERFSAQQFPDLHSELNLSSLELGDSALYFCASSGGQGSNQPQHFGDGTRLSIL.

The genes are TRBV28 and TRBJ1-2; TRBD1 matches at 9 bases. The CDR3 loop spans 15 amino acids. J lost 5 bases, V lost 6 bases, and 10 bases had no gene match. CDR1 is MDHEN and CDR2 is SYDVKM in the germline V gene. The CDR3 DNA sequence: TGTGCCAGCAGACCGGACAGGGGCCTTCTGTATGGCTACACCTTC. Its protein product is CASRPDRGLLYGYTF.